This T cell receptor (beta chain) comes out of a study of cytomegalovirus exposure and HLA in healthy donors. Study summary: Early on, a data release was issued that held roughly 80 million unique TCRs from HLA-typed donors. Overall study results and limits: Across HLA loci, a later analysis found differing TCR association rates, with DRB1 most and HLA-C fewest. Among TCR sequences, most were rare, though some public TCRs appeared in many donors. In a later analysis, TCR beta V- and J-gene trimming was associated with a missense DCLRE1C variant.

Germline V gene data show CDR1 as MGHDK and CDR2 as SYGVNS. The CDR3 contains 16 residues. V was pared by 0 bases and J by 7 bases, with 18 bases between. Amplification used 60 Vbeta primers and 13 Jbeta primers. Generated by immunoSEQ multiplex PCR, the TCRdb table keeps only in-frame clones and is missing some. The sample holds 110,000 to 150,000 clones; around 80% are singletons and the top ten take approximately 1.1%. Concerning this clone: The antigen is not known.

The sample consisted of PBMCs. The TCR comes from a female donor in good health and CMV-seronegative. The chain joins TRBV25-1 to TRBJ1-1; the D is unclear. CDR3 in DNA: TGTGCCAGCAGTGAATATTGGCACGCCTACGGCGGTGAAGCTTTCTTT. This codes for CASSEYWHAYGGEAFF. The full variable domain, rest sourced from reference TRBV25-1 and TRBJ1-1, is EADIYQTPRYLVIGTGKKITLECSQTMGHDKMYWYQQDPGMELHLIHYSYGVNSTEKGDLSSESTVSRIRTEHFPLTLESARPSHTSQYLCASSEYWHAYGGEAFFGQGTRLTVV.